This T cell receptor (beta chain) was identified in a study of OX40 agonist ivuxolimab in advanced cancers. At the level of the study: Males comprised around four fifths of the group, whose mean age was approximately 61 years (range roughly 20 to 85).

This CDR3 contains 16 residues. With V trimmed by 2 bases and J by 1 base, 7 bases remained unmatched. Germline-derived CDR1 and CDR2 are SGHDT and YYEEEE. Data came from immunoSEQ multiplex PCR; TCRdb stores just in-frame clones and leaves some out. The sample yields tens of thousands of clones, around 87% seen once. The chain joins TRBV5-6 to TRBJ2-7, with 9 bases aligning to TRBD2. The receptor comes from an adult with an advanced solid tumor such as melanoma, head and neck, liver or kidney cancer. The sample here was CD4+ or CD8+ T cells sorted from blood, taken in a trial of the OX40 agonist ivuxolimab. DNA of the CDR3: TGTGCCAGCAGCTTTCCGGGACTAGCAGTTTCCTACGAGCAGTACTTC. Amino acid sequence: CASSFPGLAVSYEQYF. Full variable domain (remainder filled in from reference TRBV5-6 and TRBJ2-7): DAGVTQSPTHLIKTRGQQVTLRCSPKSGHDTVSWYQQALGQGPQFIFQYYEEEERQRGNFPDRFSGHQFPNYSSELNVNALLLGDSALYLCASSFPGLAVSYEQYFGPGTRLTVT.